These T cell receptor beta chains were read from a single sample in a study of a mutant IDH1 vaccine in newly diagnosed glioma. Repertoires were generated with immunoSEQ multiplex PCR, while TCRdb's copy carries only in-frame clones and drops some. The sample has roughly 38,000 clones, around 90% seen once. Sequences were derived from PBMCs, sampled from a glioma patient treated with radiotherapy, temozolomide or both. The source is a young man with glioma. The CDR3 runs from the conserved cysteine through the conserved F or W. Each record gives: V gene, J gene, CDR3 length, clone size, D gene, CDR3 DNA, CDR3 protein. A D gene is named only where the DNA matches it firmly. Size tells how often a clone was seen (once, few, many) or the class of an expanded clone, and some rows leave it out.

V: TRBV4-1
J: TRBJ2-1
length: 17
size: .
D: TRBD2
DNA: TGCGCCAGCAGCCTGACCCGGACTAGCGGGATGTCAAATGAGCAGTTCTTC
CDR3: CASSLTRTSGMSNEQFF

V: TRBV4-3
J: TRBJ2-7
length: 15
size: .
D: .
DNA: TGCGCCAGCAGCCAAGATCGGACGGTACCTAGCGAGCAGTACTTC
CDR3: CASSQDRTVPSEQYF

V: TRBV29-1
J: TRBJ1-2
length: 12
size: .
D: .
DNA: TGCAGCGCCCCAGCTGGGTCGAGGGGCTACACCTTC
CDR3: CSAPAGSRGYTF

V: TRBV20-1
J: TRBJ2-7
length: 11
size: .
D: .
DNA: TGCAGTGGGGCCCGGGGGTACGAGCAGTACTTC
CDR3: CSGARGYEQYF

V: TRBV28
J: TRBJ2-2
length: 14
size: .
D: .
DNA: TGTGCCAGCAGTTCTCAGGGGTCAGCCGGGGAGCTGTTTTTT
CDR3: CASSSQGSAGELFF

V: TRBV29-1
J: TRBJ1-2
length: 15
size: once
D: TRBD1
DNA: TGCAGCGTGGGAAGGGACAGGGGGACGAACTATGGCTACACCTTC
CDR3: CSVGRDRGTNYGYTF

V: TRBV29-1
J: TRBJ2-1
length: 10
size: .
D: .
DNA: TGCAGCGCCAGGGGAAATGAGCAGTTCTTC
CDR3: CSARGNEQFF

V: TRBV19
J: TRBJ1-5
length: 18
size: .
D: TRBD1
DNA: TGTGCCAGTAGCCTTCTTTACCGAACGGACAGGGAACATCAGCCCCAGCATTTT
CDR3: CASSLLYRTDREHQPQHF

V: TRBV10-3
J: TRBJ1-1
length: 14
size: few
D: .
DNA: TGTGCCATCAAGGTCGGACAGCAGAACACTGAAGCTTTCTTT
CDR3: CAIKVGQQNTEAFF

V: TRBV10-3
J: TRBJ2-5
length: 14
size: .
D: TRBD2
DNA: TGTGCCATCAGTCCACTGGGGGGAGGGGAGACCCAGTACTTC
CDR3: CAISPLGGGETQYF

V: TRBV2
J: TRBJ1-5
length: 14
size: .
D: .
DNA: TGTGCCAGCAGAGGGGACTCTTCGGGGCAGCCCCAGCATTTT
CDR3: CASRGDSSGQPQHF

V: TRBV28
J: TRBJ1-1
length: 15
size: .
D: TRBD1
DNA: TGTGCCAGCAGTCCCCGGGACAGGGTGAACACTGAAGCTTTCTTT
CDR3: CASSPRDRVNTEAFF

V: TRBV5-4
J: TRBJ1-1
length: 10
size: .
D: .
DNA: TGTGCCACCGGACAGCCCGAAGCTTTCTTT
CDR3: CATGQPEAFF

V: TRBV30
J: TRBJ1-5
length: 14
size: .
D: .
DNA: TGTGCCTGGAGCGTCACAGCCGGCAATCAGCCCCAGCATTTT
CDR3: CAWSVTAGNQPQHF

V: TRBV19
J: TRBJ2-1
length: 11
size: .
D: .
DNA: TGTGCCAGTAGTATAGGGAGTGAGCAGTTCTTC
CDR3: CASSIGSEQFF

V: TRBV29-1
J: TRBJ1-2
length: 12
size: .
D: .
DNA: TGCAGCGTTCTTAGCCAGGGGTACGGCTACACCTTC
CDR3: CSVLSQGYGYTF

V: TRBV27
J: TRBJ2-7
length: 14
size: .
D: .
DNA: TGTGCCAGCAGAGACGGACAGCGGCCCTACGAGCAGTACTTC
CDR3: CASRDGQRPYEQYF

V: TRBV27
J: TRBJ1-4
length: 15
size: .
D: .
DNA: TGTGCCAGCAGTCCCAGCGGGGGCTTTAATGAAAAACTGTTTTTT
CDR3: CASSPSGGFNEKLFF